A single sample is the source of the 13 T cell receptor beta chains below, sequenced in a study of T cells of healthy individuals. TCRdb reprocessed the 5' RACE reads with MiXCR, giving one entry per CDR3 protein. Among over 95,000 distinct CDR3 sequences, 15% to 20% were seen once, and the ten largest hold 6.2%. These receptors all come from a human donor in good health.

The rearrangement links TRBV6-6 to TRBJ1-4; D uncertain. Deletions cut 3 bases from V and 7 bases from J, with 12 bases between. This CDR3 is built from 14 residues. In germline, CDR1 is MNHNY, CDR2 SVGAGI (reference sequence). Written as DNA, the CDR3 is TGTGCCAGCAGTTATTATGGGCGCGGTGAAAAACTGTTTTTT. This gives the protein CASSYYGRGEKLFF.

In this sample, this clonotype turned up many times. The CDR3 protein is CSPMAHNSPLHF. In nucleotides, the CDR3 is TGCAGTCCTATGGCCCATAATTCACCCCTCCACTTT. This sequence joins TRBV20-1 and TRBJ1-6; D remains unclear. Germline CDR1 is DFQATT and CDR2 is SNEGSKA (reference sequence). Between the trimmed V and J ends, which lost 8 bases and 5 bases, there was a span of 10 bases. This CDR3 has 12 residues.

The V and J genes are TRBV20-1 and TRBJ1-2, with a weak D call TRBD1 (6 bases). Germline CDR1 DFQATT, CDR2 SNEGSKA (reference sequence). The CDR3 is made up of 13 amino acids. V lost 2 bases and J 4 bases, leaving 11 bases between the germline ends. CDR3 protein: CSARSTGIYGYTF. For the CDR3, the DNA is TGCAGTGCTAGATCGACAGGAATCTATGGCTACACCTTC.

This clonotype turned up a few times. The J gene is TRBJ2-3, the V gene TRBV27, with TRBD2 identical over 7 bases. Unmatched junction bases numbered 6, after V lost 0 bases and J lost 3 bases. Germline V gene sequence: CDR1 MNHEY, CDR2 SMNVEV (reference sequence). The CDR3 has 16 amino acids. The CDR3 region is CASSLSGGPWTDTQYF. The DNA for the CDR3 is TGTGCCAGCAGTTTATCGGGAGGGCCTTGGACAGATACGCAGTATTTT.

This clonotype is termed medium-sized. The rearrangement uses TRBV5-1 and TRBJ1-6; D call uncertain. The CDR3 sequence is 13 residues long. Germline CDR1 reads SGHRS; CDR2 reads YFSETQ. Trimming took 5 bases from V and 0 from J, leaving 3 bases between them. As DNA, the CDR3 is TGCGCCAGCAGGAGCTCCTATAATTCACCCCTCCACTTT. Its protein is CASRSSYNSPLHF.

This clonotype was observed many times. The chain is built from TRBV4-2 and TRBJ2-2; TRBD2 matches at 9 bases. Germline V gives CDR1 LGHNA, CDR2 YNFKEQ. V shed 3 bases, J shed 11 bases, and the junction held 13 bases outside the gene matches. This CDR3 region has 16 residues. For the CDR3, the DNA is TGTGCCAGCAGCCAGATAGGCGGCGGGGGGGAGAACGAGCTGTTTTTT. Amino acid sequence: CASSQIGGGGENELFF.

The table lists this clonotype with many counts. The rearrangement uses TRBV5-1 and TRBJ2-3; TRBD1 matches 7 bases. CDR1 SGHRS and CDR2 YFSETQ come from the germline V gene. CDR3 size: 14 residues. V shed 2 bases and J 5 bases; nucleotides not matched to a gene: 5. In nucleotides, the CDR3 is TGCGCCAGCAGCTTTAAGGGGGCCATAGATACGCAGTATTTT. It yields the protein CASSFKGAIDTQYF.

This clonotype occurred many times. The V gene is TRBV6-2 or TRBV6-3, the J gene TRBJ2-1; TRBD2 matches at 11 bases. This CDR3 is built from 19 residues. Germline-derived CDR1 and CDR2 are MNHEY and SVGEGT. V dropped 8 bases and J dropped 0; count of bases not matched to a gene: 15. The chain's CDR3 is CASGQLAGESPSSYNEQFF. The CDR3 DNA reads TGTGCCAGCGGTCAACTAGCGGGAGAGTCCCCGAGCTCCTACAATGAGCAGTTCTTC.

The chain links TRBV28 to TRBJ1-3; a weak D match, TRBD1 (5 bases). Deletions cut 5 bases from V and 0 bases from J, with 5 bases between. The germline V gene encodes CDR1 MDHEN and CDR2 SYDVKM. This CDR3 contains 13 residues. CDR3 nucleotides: TGTGCCAGCAGTGGGGGCTCTGGAAACACCATATATTTT. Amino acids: CASSGGSGNTIYF.

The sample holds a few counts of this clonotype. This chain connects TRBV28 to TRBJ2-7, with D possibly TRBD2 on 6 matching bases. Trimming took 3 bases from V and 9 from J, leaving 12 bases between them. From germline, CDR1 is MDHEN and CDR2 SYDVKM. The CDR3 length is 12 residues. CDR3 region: CASSLGLEGQYF. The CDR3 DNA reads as TGTGCCAGCAGTTTGGGACTTGAAGGGCAGTACTTC. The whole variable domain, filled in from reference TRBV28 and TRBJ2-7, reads DVKVTQSSRYLVKRTGEKVFLECVQDMDHENMFWYRQDPGLGLRLIYFSYDVKMKEKGDIPEGYSVSREKKERFSLILESASTNQTSMYLCASSLGLEGQYFGPGTRLTVT.

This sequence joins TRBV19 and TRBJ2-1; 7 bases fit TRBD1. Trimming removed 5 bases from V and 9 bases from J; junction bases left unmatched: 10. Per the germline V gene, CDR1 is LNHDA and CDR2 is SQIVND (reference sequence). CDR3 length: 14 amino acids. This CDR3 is CASSLRGPYSEQFF. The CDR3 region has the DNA TGTGCCAGTAGTCTGAGGGGGCCATATAGTGAGCAGTTCTTC.

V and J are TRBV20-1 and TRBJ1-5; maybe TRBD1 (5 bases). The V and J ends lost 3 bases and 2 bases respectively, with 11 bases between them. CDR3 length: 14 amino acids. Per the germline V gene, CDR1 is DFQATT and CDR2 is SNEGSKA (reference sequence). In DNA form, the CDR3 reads TGCAGTGCTAGCTCAGGGAGAGGCAATCAGCCCCAGCATTTT. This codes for CSASSGRGNQPQHF.

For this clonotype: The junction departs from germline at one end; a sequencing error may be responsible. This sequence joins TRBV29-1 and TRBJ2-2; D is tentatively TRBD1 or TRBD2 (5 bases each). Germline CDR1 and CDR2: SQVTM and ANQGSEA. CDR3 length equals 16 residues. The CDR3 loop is CSVEKFGTGYTGERFF. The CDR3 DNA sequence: TGCAGCGTTGAAAAGTTTGGGACCGGCTACACCGGGGAGCGGTTTTTT.